This T cell receptor beta chain was sequenced for a study of human T cells and chemical hapten exposure. The CDR3 consists of 15 residues. One entry per CDR3 protein, called by TCRdb with MiXCR from the RACE reads. The table shows tens of thousands of distinct CDR3 sequences, with 6.5% to 8.5% occurring only once. The time point denotes: patch test 2, 6 weeks after DPC sensitization. Specified treatment: therapeutic diphenylcyclopropenone sensitization with weekly scalp DPC. Blood was drawn before each patch test was applied. The sequence came from a woman under 40 with alopecia areata. Some clones in this sample may be carry-over from other donors' samples. The source material was whole blood, sampled in connection with sensitization to the hapten diphenylcyclopropenone (DPC). This chain connects TRBV3-2 to TRBJ2-3. TRBV3-2 is listed as a pseudogene. This chain's CDR3 is CASSQDPNRADTQYF. The CDR3 DNA sequence: TGTGCCAGCAGCCAAGACCCAAATAGGGCAGATACGCAGTATTTT.